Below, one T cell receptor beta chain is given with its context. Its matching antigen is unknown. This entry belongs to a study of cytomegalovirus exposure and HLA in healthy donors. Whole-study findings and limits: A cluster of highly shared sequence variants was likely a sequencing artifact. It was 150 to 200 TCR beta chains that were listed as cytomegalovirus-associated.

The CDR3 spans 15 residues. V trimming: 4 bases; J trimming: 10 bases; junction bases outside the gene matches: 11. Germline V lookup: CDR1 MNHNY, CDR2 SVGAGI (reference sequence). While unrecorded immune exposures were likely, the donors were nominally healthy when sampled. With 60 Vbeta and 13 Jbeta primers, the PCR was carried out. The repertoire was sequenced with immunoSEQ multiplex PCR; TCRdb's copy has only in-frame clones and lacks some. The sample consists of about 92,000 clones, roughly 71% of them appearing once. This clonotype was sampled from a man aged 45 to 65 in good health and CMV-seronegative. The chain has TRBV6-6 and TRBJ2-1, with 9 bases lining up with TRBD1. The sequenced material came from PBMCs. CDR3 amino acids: CASSSTSDRGREQFF. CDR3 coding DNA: TGTGCCAGCAGTTCCACTTCGGACAGGGGCAGAGAGCAGTTCTTC.